Listed below are T cell receptor beta chains from one sample, sequenced in a study of CD8+ T cells in alopecia areata. Repertoires were generated with immunoSEQ multiplex PCR, while TCRdb's copy carries only in-frame clones and drops some. The sample consists of approximately 170,000 clones, about three fifths of them appearing once. The sequencing here drew on CD4+ T cells sorted from blood, taken at week 4, from a patient treated with tofacitinib. The receptors come from a human donor with alopecia areata. CDR3s include the opening cysteine and the closing phenylalanine or tryptophan. D genes are given only for firm matches. Only some rows state a clone size, as once, few, many or a class for expanded clones.

J | V | D | size | CDR3 | DNA
TRBJ1-5 | TRBV30 | TRBD1 | . | CAWNRDRAEQPQHF | TGTGCCTGGAACCGGGACAGGGCCGAACAGCCCCAGCATTTT
TRBJ2-5 | TRBV7-2 | . | . | CASSWGQETQYF | TGTGCCAGCAGCTGGGGGCAAGAGACCCAGTACTTC
TRBJ2-7 | TRBV5-1 | . | . | CASSPVTGDSYEQYF | TGCGCCAGCAGCCCGGTGACAGGCGACTCCTACGAGCAGTACTTC
TRBJ2-1 | TRBV5-1 | TRBD1 | . | CASSTGTGPYNEQFF | TGCGCCAGCAGCACCGGGACAGGGCCTTACAATGAGCAGTTCTTC
TRBJ2-1 | TRBV29-1 | TRBD2 | . | CSLEDSGLLYNEQFF | TGCAGCCTTGAGGATTCGGGACTACTTTACAATGAGCAGTTCTTC
TRBJ2-1 | TRBV25-1 | TRBD2 | . | CASSGAGGLYNEQFF | TGTGCCAGCAGTGGAGCGGGAGGGCTCTACAATGAGCAGTTCTTC
TRBJ1-2 | TRBV11-2 | . | . | CASSPTGTSNYGYTF | TGTGCCAGCAGCCCCACCGGCACCTCTAACTATGGCTACACCTTC
TRBJ2-7 | TRBV28 | . | . | CASTSGEHEQYF | TGTGCCAGCACCTCAGGGGAGCACGAGCAGTACTTC
TRBJ2-3 | TRBV29-1 | . | . | CSWRGVGTDTQYF | TGCAGCTGGCGGGGAGTGGGCACAGATACGCAGTATTTT
TRBJ2-7 | TRBV5-1 | TRBD2 | . | CASSSTGTSVTEQYF | TGCGCCAGCAGCTCGACCGGGACTAGCGTGACCGAGCAGTACTTC
TRBJ1-4 | TRBV5-1 | . | . | CASSLAGGNEKLFF | TGCGCCAGCAGCTTGGCAGGCGGGAATGAAAAACTGTTTTTT
TRBJ2-7 | TRBV5-1 | . | . | CASSSNYEQYF | TGCGCCAGCAGCTCCAACTACGAGCAGTACTTC
TRBJ2-7 | TRBV11-2 | . | . | CASSPGLGNYEQYF | TGTGCCAGCAGCCCCGGGCTGGGAAACTACGAGCAGTACTTC
TRBJ2-1 | TRBV9 | TRBD1 | once | CASSFGTGTYNEQFF | TGTGCCAGCAGCTTCGGGACAGGGACCTACAATGAGCAGTTCTTC
TRBJ2-5 | TRBV5-4 | . | . | CASSPGTQNQETQYF | TGTGCCAGCAGCCCCGGGACACAGAACCAAGAGACCCAGTACTTC
TRBJ2-5 | TRBV5-1 | TRBD1 | few | CATKQDRGRGETQYF | TGCGCCACCAAGCAGGACAGGGGGCGGGGAGAGACCCAGTACTTC
TRBJ2-5 | TRBV29-1 | . | . | CSVAQGPETQYF | TGCAGCGTTGCTCAGGGCCCGGAGACCCAGTACTTC
TRBJ1-4 | TRBV5-1 | . | once | CASSLAAGTNEKLFF | TGCGCCAGCAGCTTGGCCGCAGGAACTAATGAAAAACTGTTTTTT
TRBJ2-7 | TRBV29-1 | . | . | CSVNRAGRNEQYF | TGCAGCGTTAATCGGGCAGGTCGCAACGAGCAGTACTTC
TRBJ2-7 | TRBV29-1 | . | . | CSVEGRKANEQYF | TGCAGCGTTGAAGGTCGGAAGGCGAACGAGCAGTACTTC
TRBJ1-1 | TRBV7-9 | . | . | CASTQYPAGVNTEAFF | TGTGCCAGCACCCAGTACCCAGCGGGAGTGAACACTGAAGCTTTCTTT
TRBJ1-2 | TRBV10-3 | TRBD1 | . | CAISTTGDGYTF | TGTGCCATCAGTACCACAGGGGACGGCTACACCTTC
TRBJ1-2 | TRBV11-1 | TRBD1 | . | CASSFGDSYGYTF | TGTGCCAGCAGCTTCGGGGACAGCTATGGCTACACCTTC
TRBJ1-5 | TRBV6-5 | TRBD1 | . | CASADRGTQPQHF | TGTGCCAGCGCGGACAGGGGGACTCAGCCCCAGCATTTT
TRBJ2-7 | TRBV4-2 | TRBD2 | . | CASSQPRTSGSSYEQYF | TGTGCCAGCAGCCAACCCCGGACTAGCGGGAGCTCCTACGAGCAGTACTTC
TRBJ2-5 | TRBV25-1 | . | . | CASSESGGAETQYF | TGTGCCAGCAGTGAATCCGGGGGCGCGGAGACCCAGTACTTC
TRBJ2-1 | TRBV15 | . | . | CATSRDRAGSVNEQFF | TGTGCCACCAGCAGAGATAGGGCGGGATCTGTCAATGAGCAGTTCTTC
TRBJ2-5 | TRBV29-1 | TRBD2 | . | CSVALRLAGGFRGSETQYF | TGCAGCGTTGCCCTCCGACTAGCGGGAGGCTTTCGAGGATCAGAGACCCAGTACTTC
TRBJ2-1 | TRBV11-2 | . | . | CASSVIYSSYNEQFF | TGTGCCAGCAGCGTAATCTACAGCTCCTACAATGAGCAGTTCTTC
TRBJ2-7 | TRBV5-1 | . | once | CASSLDRGEQYF | TGCGCCAGCAGCTTAGACCGGGGCGAGCAGTACTTC
TRBJ1-2 | TRBV5-1 | TRBD1 | few | CASSLTGTGGGYTF | TGCGCCAGCAGCTTGACCGGGACAGGGGGCGGCTACACCTTC
TRBJ2-7 | TRBV5-4 | . | . | CASSLKTNNEQYF | TGTGCCAGCAGCTTGAAGACTAACAACGAGCAGTACTTC
TRBJ2-3 | TRBV9 | . | . | CASSFTWGRTDTQYF | TGTGCCAGCAGTTTTACATGGGGGAGGACAGATACGCAGTATTTT
TRBJ2-3 | TRBV11-2 | . | . | CASSSGTVVEQYF | TGTGCCAGCAGCTCGGGGACCGTAGTCGAGCAGTATTTT
TRBJ2-7 | TRBV29-1 | . | . | CSVEETSYEQYF | TGCAGCGTTGAAGAGACGTCCTACGAGCAGTACTTC
TRBJ1-2 | TRBV28 | TRBD1 | once | CASSWPGTGDYTF | TGTGCCAGCAGTTGGCCCGGTACAGGGGACTACACCTTC
TRBJ2-7 | TRBV29-1 | TRBD2 | few | CSVERSSGRDDYEQYF | TGCAGCGTTGAGCGGTCCAGCGGGAGGGATGACTACGAGCAGTACTTC
TRBJ2-3 | TRBV29-1 | . | . | CSVRPDSTDTQYF | TGCAGCGTTCGGCCGGATAGCACAGATACGCAGTATTTT
TRBJ1-2 | TRBV5-1 | TRBD1 | . | CASSLGDSNYGYTF | TGCGCCAGCAGCTTGGGGGACAGCAACTATGGCTACACCTTC
TRBJ2-1 | TRBV5-1 | TRBD2 | few | CASSLILAGNYNEQFF | TGCGCCAGCAGCTTGATACTAGCGGGAAACTACAATGAGCAGTTCTTC
TRBJ2-7 | TRBV27 | . | . | CASSVTGYEQYF | TGTGCCAGCAGTGTTACAGGGTACGAGCAGTACTTC
TRBJ2-3 | TRBV4-2 | TRBD2 | . | CASSTTSGRVTDTQYF | TGTGCCAGCAGCACAACTAGCGGGAGGGTCACAGATACGCAGTATTTT
TRBJ2-5 | TRBV15 | . | . | CATSRDYQETQYF | TGTGCCACCAGCCGGGACTACCAAGAGACCCAGTACTTC